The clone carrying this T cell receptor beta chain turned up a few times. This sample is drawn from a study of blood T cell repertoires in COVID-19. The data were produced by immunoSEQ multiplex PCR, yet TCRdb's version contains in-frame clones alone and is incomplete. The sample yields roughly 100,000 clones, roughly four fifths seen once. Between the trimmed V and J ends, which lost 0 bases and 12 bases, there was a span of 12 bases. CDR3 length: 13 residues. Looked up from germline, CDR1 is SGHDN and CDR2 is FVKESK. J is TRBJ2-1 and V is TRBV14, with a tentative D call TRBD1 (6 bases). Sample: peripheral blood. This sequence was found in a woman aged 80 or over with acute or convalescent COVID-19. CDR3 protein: CASSQDRGLRQFF. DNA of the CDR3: TGTGCCAGCAGCCAAGACAGGGGATTGCGGCAGTTCTTC.